Listed below are T cell receptor beta chains from one sample, sequenced in a study of PD-L1 blockade in urothelial cancer. Assay used: immunoSEQ multiplex PCR; TCRdb lists only in-frame clones, some missing. The table has 120,000 or so clones, 86% seen once. The material was PBMCs, obtained around atezolizumab (anti-PD-L1) treatment. Source of these receptors: a man in his fifties with urothelial cancer. Both conserved end residues are part of each CDR3. The D gene is left open where the match is weak.

v_gene | d_gene | CDR3aa
TRBV2 | . | CASSEGRGVDTQYF
TRBV4-2 | . | CASSQDSGISYEQYF
TRBV5-1 | . | CASSLAQANSPLHF
TRBV5-4 | TRBD1 | CASSLGSGGQAPLHF
TRBV19 | TRBD2 | CASSIGLAGASEQYF
TRBV19 | . | CASRPQGINNYGYTF
TRBV19 | . | CASSRDRTYGYTF
TRBV28 | TRBD1 | CASSFGSGTGGNSPLHF
TRBV6-1 | TRBD2 | CASSESRSGRGSYEQYF
TRBV9 | TRBD1 | CASSVGDRDTDTQYF
TRBV5-1 | TRBD2 | CASSLVVAGASTDTQYF
TRBV27 | TRBD2 | CASSPWTSLDEQFF
TRBV4-1 | TRBD1 | CASSQARGGTATFSYEQYF
TRBV11-2 | TRBD2 | CASSTLAGVGLNEQFF
TRBV2 | . | CASSEHSLSTYEQYF
TRBV9 | TRBD1 | CASSGGTGGYEQYF
TRBV7-2 | . | CASSLEAFRSNYGYTF
TRBV28 | TRBD1 | CASSLRQGIMNTEAFF
TRBV29-1 | TRBD1 | CSATRDSNTEAFF
TRBV28 | . | CASREGSTDTQYF
TRBV18 | TRBD2 | CASSPVTSGRFSGANVLTF
TRBV7-9 | . | CASSGEENEAFF
TRBV25-1 | . | CASSGGTGVEEKLFF
TRBV28 | . | CASQQGASNQPQHF
TRBV6-5 | TRBD1 | CASSYHGQGYNEQFF
TRBV5-1 | TRBD1 | CASSTGQGAPSSEKLFF
TRBV7-3 | TRBD2 | CASSFRLAGGVDTQYF
TRBV11-2 | . | CASSTPGRDYTF
TRBV2 | TRBD1 | CASRGQGNTGELFF
TRBV4-1 | TRBD2 | CAGSRGTSGTYEQYF
TRBV15 | . | CATSSGQTGNTEAFF
TRBV5-4 | . | CASSFVTGGELFF
TRBV28 | . | CASSSDLPGLLITGELFF
TRBV28 | . | CASSILGGSYEQYF
TRBV28 | . | CASSLGQTRKLFF
TRBV28 | . | CASSLLGLPETGYEQYF
TRBV6-4 | TRBD2 | CASSGSSGTEANEQFF
TRBV19 | TRBD2 | CASAGLASNEQFF
TRBV7-6 | . | CASSFSGSSYEQYF
TRBV7-9 | . | CASSQGDNSPLHF
TRBV10-3 | TRBD2 | CAISSGANTGELFF
TRBV14 | TRBD2 | CASSLLLAGGRTDTQYF
TRBV4-2 | . | CASAKQDSYNEQFF
TRBV4-1 | . | CASSQGSRIGGYGYTF
TRBV15 | TRBD2 | CATKLAGGLNTGELFF
TRBV6-6 | TRBD2 | CASSAGTRRADTQYF
TRBV7-3 | . | CASSLNGGHEAFF
TRBV6-4 | . | CASSSHQPQHF